This T cell receptor (beta chain) derives from a study of beta chain features in type 1 diabetes. Reverse transcribing all isolated RNA meant expressed TCRB transcripts were sequenced. An average roughly 3.6 million reads came from naive, central memory and regulatory T cell samples. TCRdb's table, derived via immunoSEQ multiplex PCR, lists solely in-frame clones and lacks some. Of almost 350,000 clones in the sample, roughly a tenth were seen once. A few counts support this clone. Its antigen is not identified. Points from the study as a whole: For patients and controls alike, PCR might favor shorter templates to the same degree. For TCRB rearrangement, an influence of HLA type remained unresolved here. Shortening that was moderate but significant affected the TCRB CDR3s of Type 1 diabetes patients in all four CD4+ subsets.

The ends were cut back, 5 bases at V and 2 bases at J, with 20 bases in the middle. CDR3 length: 17 amino acids. The V gene's germline CDR1 is SGHAT and CDR2 FQNNGV. This sequence was found in a man aged 25 to 40 with type 1 diabetes. Specimen: central memory CD4+ T cells from blood. This rearrangement joins TRBV11-2 to TRBJ2-3; perhaps TRBD2 as D (6 bases). The CDR3 loop reads CASSLRLDLTNTDTQYF. CDR3 coding DNA: TGTGCCAGCAGCCTAAGACTAGACCTAACCAACACAGATACGCAGTATTTT.